A selection of T cell receptor beta chains follows, all from one sample in a study of T cell responses to AZD1222 COVID-19 vaccine. Profiling relied on immunoSEQ multiplex PCR, and the TCRdb table lists in-frame clones only, not all of them. The sample yields about 140,000 clones, more than 70% seen once. The sequenced sample was peripheral blood, obtained on day 0 of AZD1222 vaccination. The receptors here all came from an adult in good health. Both conserved end residues are part of each CDR3. Each record gives: CDR3 DNA, CDR3 protein, V gene, J gene, clone size, CDR3 length, D gene. A D gene is named only where the DNA matches it firmly. Clone size, where shown, is once, few, many, or a class for clones that have expanded.

TGTGCCAGCAGCTTAGCGGAGGGCACTGAAGCTTTCTTT	CASSLAEGTEAFF	TRBV7-3	TRBJ1-1	NA	13	NA
TGTGCCAGCAGTCCTCAGATGAACACTGAAGCTTTCTTT	CASSPQMNTEAFF	TRBV6-5	TRBJ1-1	NA	13	NA
TGTGCCAGCAGCTTAGAGCCTTACAATGAGCAGTTCTTC	CASSLEPYNEQFF	TRBV7-3	TRBJ2-1	NA	13	NA
TGTGCCAGCAGTTTTGGTTATCGGAGGGGGCTGAACACTGAAGCTTTCTTT	CASSFGYRRGLNTEAFF	TRBV28	TRBJ1-1	NA	17	TRBD1
TGTGCCAGCAGGCCTAGGGACAGGGCGCAGACCCAGTACTTC	CASRPRDRAQTQYF	TRBV2	TRBJ2-5	NA	14	TRBD1
TGTGCCAGCAGTTTAAGGGGGACTAGCGATCAAGAGACCCAGTACTTC	CASSLRGTSDQETQYF	TRBV28	TRBJ2-5	medium-sized	16	TRBD2
TGTGCCAGCAGCCAAGAGCCGACAGGGGTAGGTTTGTACTATGGCTACACCTTC	CASSQEPTGVGLYYGYTF	TRBV3-1/TRBV3-2	TRBJ1-2	NA	18	TRBD1
TGTGCCAGCAGCCAAGGGATAAGCGGGACAATGAAACAGTTCTTC	CASSQGISGTMKQFF	TRBV3-1/TRBV3-2	TRBJ2-1	once	15	NA
TGTGCCAGCAGTTTCTTGGTTACGGGGGGAGCCGACCCTCTAAAAGGAGCTTTCTTT	CASSFLVTGGADPLKGAFF	TRBV28	TRBJ1-1	NA	19	NA
TGCAGCGTTCTACTTGGGGGAAACTACGAGCAGTACTTC	CSVLLGGNYEQYF	TRBV29-1	TRBJ2-7	NA	13	NA
TGTGCCAGTAGTATAATCGGGTCGCCAAGCTCTGGAAACACCATATATTTT	CASSIIGSPSSGNTIYF	TRBV19	TRBJ1-3	NA	17	NA
TGCGCCAGCAGCCGGAAGACAGGGGGCACTGAAGCTTTCTTT	CASSRKTGGTEAFF	TRBV4-3	TRBJ1-1	NA	14	TRBD1
TGTGCCAGCAGCCCTGGTCTCGGCTTTAGCACAGATACGCAGTATTTT	CASSPGLGFSTDTQYF	TRBV9	TRBJ2-3	NA	16	NA
TGTGCCAGCAGTTTGTGGAACACTGAAGCTTTCTTT	CASSLWNTEAFF	TRBV28	TRBJ1-1	few	12	NA
TGTGCCAGCAGTTACAGGGGACAGGGACCAGATACGCAGTATTTT	CASSYRGQGPDTQYF	TRBV6-5	TRBJ2-3	NA	15	TRBD1
TGTGCCAGTAGGCCCTCCGGGACAGGGGGCCTTTTTGATAATTCACCCCTCCACTTT	CASRPSGTGGLFDNSPLHF	TRBV19	TRBJ1-6	few	19	TRBD1
TGTGCCAGCAGTTGGCAGGGAGGGGTAGAAGCTTTCTTT	CASSWQGGVEAFF	TRBV12-3/TRBV12-4	TRBJ1-1	NA	13	NA
TGTGCCAGCAGCCAAAACCAGGGGCCTCCGAATGAAAAACTGTTTTTT	CASSQNQGPPNEKLFF	TRBV4-2	TRBJ1-4	NA	16	NA
TGTGCCAGCAGTCGAGGTGGACAGGGGGGCACTGAAGCTTTCTTT	CASSRGGQGGTEAFF	TRBV6-2/TRBV6-3	TRBJ1-1	NA	15	TRBD1
TGTGCCAGCAGCTTAGCGTTGTTTGGTACAGATACGCAGTATTTT	CASSLALFGTDTQYF	TRBV11-2	TRBJ2-3	NA	15	NA
TGCGCCAGCAGCCAAGATTCTTCAGGCGGGGGACCCTACAATGAGCAGTTCTTC	CASSQDSSGGGPYNEQFF	TRBV4-3	TRBJ2-1	NA	18	TRBD2
TGTGCCAGCAGTGAAGGGGGGGCAGGTCAGCCCCAGCATTTT	CASSEGGAGQPQHF	TRBV25-1	TRBJ1-5	few	14	NA
TGTGCCAGCTCACCAAGCCAGGGGGCTACCCTCGGGGAGCTGTTTTTT	CASSPSQGATLGELFF	TRBV18	TRBJ2-2	NA	16	TRBD1
TGTGCCAGCTGCACGGGGTCAACCGGGGAGCTGTTTTTT	CASCTGSTGELFF	TRBV9	TRBJ2-2	NA	13	NA
TGCGCCAGCAGCCTCGACAGGAACTATGGCTACACCTTC	CASSLDRNYGYTF	TRBV5-1	TRBJ1-2	few	13	NA
TGCGCCAGCAGCCAAAATTACAGGGGTCGACAGCCCCAGCATTTT	CASSQNYRGRQPQHF	TRBV4-3	TRBJ1-5	NA	15	TRBD1
TGTGCCAGCAGTAACCGTGGGGATACGCAGTATTTT	CASSNRGDTQYF	TRBV6-2/TRBV6-3	TRBJ2-3	NA	12	NA
TGTGCCAGCAGTTTGGGGGGCCGGAACACTGAAGCTTTCTTT	CASSLGGRNTEAFF	TRBV6-5	TRBJ1-1	NA	14	NA
TGTGCCAGCAGCCCTCGACCAGACAGCTCTGGAAACACCATATATTTT	CASSPRPDSSGNTIYF	TRBV9	TRBJ1-3	NA	16	NA
TGTGCCAGCAGCCTAAACGGCCCAGGGCGAAATAGGAACACCGGGGAGCTGTTTTTT	CASSLNGPGRNRNTGELFF	TRBV7-3	TRBJ2-2	NA	19	NA
TGCGCCAGCAGCCAAGAAAGAACCTACGCGTCGACGCAGTATTTT	CASSQERTYASTQYF	TRBV4-3	TRBJ2-3	NA	15	NA
TGTGCCAGCAGTTGGGGCGAAGTAAGTGAAGCTTTCTTT	CASSWGEVSEAFF	TRBV12-3/TRBV12-4	TRBJ1-1	NA	13	NA
TGTGCCAGCAGCTTGGGGGCCGCGGGGTATCCGGCGACGGGCTACACCTTC	CASSLGAAGYPATGYTF	TRBV5-4	TRBJ1-2	NA	17	NA
TGTGCCAGCAGTTTTCTGCTCAACACCCAAGAGACCCAGTACTTC	CASSFLLNTQETQYF	TRBV28	TRBJ2-5	NA	15	NA
TGTGCCAGCAGCTTCTCCCTGGGTGGACCGAGCTCTGGAAACACCATATATTTT	CASSFSLGGPSSGNTIYF	TRBV7-6	TRBJ1-3	NA	18	NA
TGTGCCAGCAGTGAAGCGCTTCGGGGGGCCGGGGTTAGGACCATATATTTT	CASSEALRGAGVRTIYF	TRBV2	TRBJ1-3	NA	17	NA
TGTGCCAGCAGCGTAGGCAAGAGCAATCAGCCCCAGCATTTT	CASSVGKSNQPQHF	TRBV9	TRBJ1-5	NA	14	NA
TGTGCCAGCAGAGAGTACCTTGAAGCTTTCTTT	CASREYLEAFF	TRBV25-1	TRBJ1-1	NA	11	NA
TGTGCCAGCAGCGGGTTACCGTACTCTGGAAACACCATATATTTT	CASSGLPYSGNTIYF	TRBV9	TRBJ1-3	NA	15	NA
TGTGCCAGCAGCCATAGGGGGGGGAAGAACTCCTACGAGCAGTACTTC	CASSHRGGKNSYEQYF	TRBV4-2	TRBJ2-7	NA	16	NA